The next 6 T cell receptor beta chains were all read from a single sample in a study of cytomegalovirus exposure and HLA in healthy donors. This PCR relied on a set of 60 Vbeta primers and 13 Jbeta primers. TCRdb's table, derived via immunoSEQ multiplex PCR, lists solely in-frame clones and lacks some. Its clone listing holds 20,000 to 25,000 clones. The sample was PBMCs. Source of these receptors: a male donor in good health and CMV-seropositive.

The genes are TRBV29-1 and TRBJ2-7; D remains ambiguous. The CDR3 has 15 residues. Trimming removed 4 bases at V and 3 bases at J, with 19 bases between. CDR1 and CDR2 (germline): SQVTM, ANQGSEA. The CDR3 DNA sequence: TGCAGCGTTGTGAGAGGCAGAAGTACGGACTACGAGCAGTACTTC. It specifies CSVVRGRSTDYEQYF.

V usage is TRBV29-1 and J usage is TRBJ1-1; TRBD1 might be the D (6 bases). The CDR3 extends over 16 amino acids. From germline, CDR1 is SQVTM and CDR2 ANQGSEA. V lost 6 bases to trimming and J lost 0 bases, with 20 bases between them. CDR3 sequence (DNA): TGCAGCGTCGGGGATACAGGGCAGTTAATGAACACTGAAGCTTTCTTT. The encoded protein is CSVGDTGQLMNTEAFF.

V and J are TRBV19 and TRBJ1-5; no reliable D call. V dropped 6 bases and J dropped 5 bases, with 11 bases sitting between them. Germline V gene sequence: CDR1 LNHDA, CDR2 SQIVND (reference sequence). This CDR3 region has 13 residues. The CDR3 is CASSPGYDQPQHF. The CDR3 nucleotides read TGTGCCAGTAGCCCCGGGTACGATCAGCCCCAGCATTTT.

A word on this clone: At one boundary the junction diverges from the germline segment, which might be a read error. This chain links TRBV29-1 with TRBJ2-3; maybe TRBD2 (5 bases). CDR1 is SQVTM and CDR2 is ANQGSEA in the germline V gene. This CDR3 has 10 residues. CDR3 amino acids: CAGEKDTQYF. In nucleotides, the CDR3 is TGTGCGGGTGAAAAAGATACGCAGTATTTT.

CDR3 protein: CAWSVRGLQPQHF. DNA for the CDR3: TGTGCCTGGAGTGTACGAGGGCTACAGCCCCAGCATTTT. The chain couples TRBV30 to TRBJ1-5; D unclear. Trimming shortened V by 0 bases and J by 7 bases, and 10 bases separated the two germline ends. The length of the CDR3 is 13 residues. The germline gives CDR1 GTSNPN, CDR2 SVGIG (reference sequence).

The rearrangement uses TRBV7-9 and TRBJ2-7; possibly TRBD2 for D (5 bases). The V and J ends lost 5 bases and 5 bases respectively, with 10 bases between them. The germline V gene has CDR1 SEHNR and CDR2 FQNEAQ (reference sequence). The length of the CDR3 is 12 residues. CDR3 protein: CASSVDYDEQYF. In nucleotides, the CDR3 is TGTGCCAGCAGCGTAGACTACGACGAGCAGTACTTC.